One and the same sample provided the 10 T cell receptor beta chains below, sequenced in a study of response to subunit inactivated influenza vaccine. From the RT-PCR reads, TCRdb called clonotypes with MiXCR, one entry per CDR3 protein. This table holds roughly 500,000 distinct CDR3 sequences, 15% to 20% found once. Sequencing used CD4+ T cells sorted from PBMCs, obtained around 2 years after vaccination. These receptors came from a man aged 50 to 69 who received an inactivated influenza vaccine.

This clonotype came up a few times. The chain links TRBV7-9 to TRBJ2-3; 12 nucleotides line up with TRBD2. Germline V gene lookup returns CDR1 SEHNR and CDR2 FQNEAQ (reference sequence). The J segment lost 7 bases and the V segment lost 5 bases, leaving 13 bases of the junction unmatched. The CDR3 is 17 amino acids. CDR3 in DNA: TGTGCCAGCAGCCCGGGGACTAGCGGGCCTTCACGAAATACGCAGTATTTT. Translation: CASSPGTSGPSRNTQYF.

This clonotype was picked up a small number of times. The chain carries TRBV20-1 and TRBJ2-4; D possibly corresponds to TRBD2 (7 bases). The CDR3 is made up of 13 amino acids. Looked up from germline, CDR1 is DFQATT and CDR2 is SNEGSKA (reference sequence). The ends were cut back, 6 bases at V and 9 bases at J, with 18 bases in the middle. The CDR3: CSAEVTGRGIQYF. The DNA of the CDR3 is TGCAGTGCGGAAGTCACAGGGAGGGGCATTCAGTACTTC.

This clonotype was recorded a few times. The chain joins TRBV6-6 to TRBJ2-3; no reliable D call. Trimming cost V 5 bases and J 8 bases, with 8 bases left between them. The CDR3 is 11 amino acids. Germline values: CDR1 MNHNY, CDR2 SVGAGI (reference sequence). The CDR3 nucleotides are TGTGCCAGCAGTGGTGGGTCTACGCAGTATTTT. The encoded protein is CASSGGSTQYF.

The genes are TRBV4-3 and TRBJ1-6; no definite D call. Germline V CDR1 and CDR2: LGHNA, YSLEER. This CDR3 has 15 amino acids. The germline V and J ends were trimmed by 0 bases and 9 bases, with 12 bases remaining between them. This CDR3 is CASSQDLVTRSPLHF. The CDR3, as DNA: TGCGCCAGCAGCCAAGATCTCGTAACACGTTCACCCCTCCACTTT.

The genes are TRBV7-9 and TRBJ2-5; 8 bases are a match to TRBD1. The CDR3 extends over 14 amino acids. The germline CDR1 and CDR2 sequences are SEHNR and FQNEAQ (reference sequence). The V and J ends lost 2 bases and 4 bases, in that order; junction bases with no gene match: 3. CDR3 amino acids: CASSLFTGGETQYF. CDR3 in DNA: TGTGCCAGCAGCTTATTTACAGGGGGAGAGACCCAGTACTTC. Based on the CDR3 plus reference TRBV7-9 and TRBJ2-5, the full variable domain is DTGVSQNPRHKITKRGQNVTFRCDPISEHNRLYWYRQTLGQGPEFLTYFQNEAQLEKSRLLSDRFSAERPKGSFSTLEIQRTEQGDSAMYLCASSLFTGGETQYFGPGTRLLVL.

There are many counts of this clonotype. The chain employs TRBV4-2 and TRBJ1-5; no firm D call. Germline loops: CDR1 LGHNA, CDR2 YNFKEQ. This CDR3 is built from 16 residues. The germline V and J ends were trimmed by 0 bases and 0 bases, with 9 bases remaining between them. CDR3: CASSQDVGYSNQPQHF. The CDR3 region has the DNA TGTGCCAGCAGCCAAGATGTAGGGTATAGCAATCAGCCCCAGCATTTT.

Ten or more counts support this clonotype. The genes are TRBV7-2 and TRBJ2-7, with 10 nucleotides matching TRBD2. The CDR3 runs 15 residues. Trimming took 4 bases from V and 1 from J; bases not matched to a gene: 4. Germline CDR1 is SGHTA and CDR2 is FQGNSA. The DNA of the CDR3 is TGTGCCAGCAGCTCCGCTAGCGGGGGTTCCTACGAGCAGTACTTC. This codes for CASSSASGGSYEQYF.

The chain carries TRBV5-1 and TRBJ1-6, with D possibly matching TRBD1 (5 bases). The CDR3 length is 14 residues. Germline V gene sequence: CDR1 SGHRS, CDR2 YFSETQ. V lost 0 bases and J lost 9, with 10 bases in between. For the CDR3, the DNA is TGCGCCAGCAGCTTGGATGGGACCGGTTCACCCCTCCACTTT. This encodes CASSLDGTGSPLHF.

This clonotype was counted ten times or more. V gene TRBV28 combines with J gene TRBJ2-2; D is uncertain. The CDR3 loop spans 13 amino acids. V was clipped by 8 bases and J by 0 bases, with 7 bases between them. CDR1 and CDR2 (germline): MDHEN, SYDVKM. This CDR3 is CASRQTNTGELFF. The CDR3, as DNA: TGTGCCAGCCGCCAAACGAACACCGGGGAGCTGTTTTTT.

The V gene is TRBV12-3 or TRBV12-4, the J gene TRBJ1-5; weak D call: TRBD1 (6 bases). The CDR3 loop spans 14 amino acids. V was clipped by 7 bases and J by 5 bases, with 15 bases between them. CDR3 protein: CASTPGQQHQPQHF. As DNA, the CDR3 is TGTGCCAGCACCCCCGGACAGCAACATCAGCCCCAGCATTTT.